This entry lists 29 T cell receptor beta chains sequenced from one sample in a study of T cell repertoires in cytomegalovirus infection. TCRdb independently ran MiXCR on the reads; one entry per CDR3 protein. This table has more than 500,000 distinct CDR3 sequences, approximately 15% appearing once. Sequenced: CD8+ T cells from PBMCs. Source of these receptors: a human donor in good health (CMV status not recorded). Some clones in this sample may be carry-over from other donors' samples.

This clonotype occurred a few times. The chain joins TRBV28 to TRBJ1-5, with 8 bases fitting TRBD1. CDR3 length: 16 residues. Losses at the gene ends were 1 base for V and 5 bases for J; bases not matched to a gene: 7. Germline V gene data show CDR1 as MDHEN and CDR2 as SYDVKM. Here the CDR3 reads CASSLFGQGGDQPQHF. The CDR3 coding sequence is TGTGCCAGCAGTTTATTCGGACAGGGAGGAGATCAGCCCCAGCATTTT.

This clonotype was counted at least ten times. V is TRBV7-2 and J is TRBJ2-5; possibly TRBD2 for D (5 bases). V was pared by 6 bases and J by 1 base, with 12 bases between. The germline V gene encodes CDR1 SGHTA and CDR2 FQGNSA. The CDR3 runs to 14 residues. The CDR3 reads CASRFGGFQETQYF. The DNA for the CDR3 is TGTGCCAGCAGATTCGGAGGCTTCCAAGAGACCCAGTACTTC.

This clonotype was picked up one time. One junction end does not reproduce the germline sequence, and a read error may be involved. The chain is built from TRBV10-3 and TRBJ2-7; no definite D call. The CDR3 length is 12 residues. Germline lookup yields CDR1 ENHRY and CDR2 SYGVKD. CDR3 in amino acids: CALSESKQEQYF. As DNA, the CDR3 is TGTGCCCTCAGTGAGTCGAAACAGGAGCAGTACTTC.

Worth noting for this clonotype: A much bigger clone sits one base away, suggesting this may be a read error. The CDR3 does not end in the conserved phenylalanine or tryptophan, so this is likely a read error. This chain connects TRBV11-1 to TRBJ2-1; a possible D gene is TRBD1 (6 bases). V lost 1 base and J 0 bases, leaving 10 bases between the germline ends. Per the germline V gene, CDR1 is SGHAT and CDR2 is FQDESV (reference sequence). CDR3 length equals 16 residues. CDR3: CASSLEGVSSYNEQFL. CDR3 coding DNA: TGTGCCAGCAGCTTAGAGGGGGTAAGCTCCTACAATGAGCAGTTCTTA.

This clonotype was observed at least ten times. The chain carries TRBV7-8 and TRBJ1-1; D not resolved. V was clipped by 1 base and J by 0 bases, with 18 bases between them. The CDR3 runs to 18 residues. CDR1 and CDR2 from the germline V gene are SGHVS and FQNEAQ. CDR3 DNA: TGTGCCAGCAGCTTAGAGTACGCAAAAGACTTGGTGAACACTGAAGCTTTCTTT. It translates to CASSLEYAKDLVNTEAFF.

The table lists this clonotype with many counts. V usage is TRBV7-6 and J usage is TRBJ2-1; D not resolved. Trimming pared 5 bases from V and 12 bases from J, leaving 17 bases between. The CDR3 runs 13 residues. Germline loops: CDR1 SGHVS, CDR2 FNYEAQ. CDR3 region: CASSPPTGVWQFF. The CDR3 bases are TGTGCCAGCAGCCCTCCAACCGGAGTTTGGCAGTTCTTC.

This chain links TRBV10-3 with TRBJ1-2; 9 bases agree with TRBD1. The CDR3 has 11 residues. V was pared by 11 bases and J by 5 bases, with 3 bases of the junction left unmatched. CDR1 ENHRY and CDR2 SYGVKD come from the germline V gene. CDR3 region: CAVQGAYGYTF. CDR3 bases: TGTGCCGTACAGGGGGCTTATGGCTACACCTTC.

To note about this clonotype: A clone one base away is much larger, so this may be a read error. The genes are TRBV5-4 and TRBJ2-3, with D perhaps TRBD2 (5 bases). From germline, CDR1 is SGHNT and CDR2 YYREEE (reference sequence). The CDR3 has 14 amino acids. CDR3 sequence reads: CASSTLPSTATQYF. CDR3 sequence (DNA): TGTGCCAGCAGCACTCTCCCTAGCACAGCTACGCAGTATTTT.

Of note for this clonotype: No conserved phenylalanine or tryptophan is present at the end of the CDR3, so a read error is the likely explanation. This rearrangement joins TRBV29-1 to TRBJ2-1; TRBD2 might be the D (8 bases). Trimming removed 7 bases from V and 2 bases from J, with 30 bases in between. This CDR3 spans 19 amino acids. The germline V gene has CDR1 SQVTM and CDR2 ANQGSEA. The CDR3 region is CSAGGLTTAGDRTYNEQFL. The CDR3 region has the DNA TGCAGCGCAGGGGGGTTGACCACAGCGGGGGACCGAACCTACAATGAGCAGTTCTTA.

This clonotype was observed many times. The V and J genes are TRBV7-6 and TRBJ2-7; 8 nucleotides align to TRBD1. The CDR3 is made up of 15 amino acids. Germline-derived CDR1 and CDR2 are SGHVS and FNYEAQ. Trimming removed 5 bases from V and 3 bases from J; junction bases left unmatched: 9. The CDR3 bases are TGTGCCAGCAGCCCTGAACAGGGGGTCCTCTACGAGCAGTACTTC. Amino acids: CASSPEQGVLYEQYF.

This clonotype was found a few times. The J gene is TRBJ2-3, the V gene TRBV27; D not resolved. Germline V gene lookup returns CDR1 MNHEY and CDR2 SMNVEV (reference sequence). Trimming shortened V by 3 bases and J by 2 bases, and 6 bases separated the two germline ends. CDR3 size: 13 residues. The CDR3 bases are TGTGCCAGCAGTTTTCTGAACACAGATACGCAGTATTTT. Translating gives CASSFLNTDTQYF.

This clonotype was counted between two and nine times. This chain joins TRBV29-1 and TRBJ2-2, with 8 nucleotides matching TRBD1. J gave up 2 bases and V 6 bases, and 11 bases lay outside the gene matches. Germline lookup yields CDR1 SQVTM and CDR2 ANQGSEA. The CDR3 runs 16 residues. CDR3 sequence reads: CSVPTRGTGNTGELFF. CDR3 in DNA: TGCAGCGTCCCTACAAGAGGGACAGGCAACACCGGGGAGCTGTTTTTT.

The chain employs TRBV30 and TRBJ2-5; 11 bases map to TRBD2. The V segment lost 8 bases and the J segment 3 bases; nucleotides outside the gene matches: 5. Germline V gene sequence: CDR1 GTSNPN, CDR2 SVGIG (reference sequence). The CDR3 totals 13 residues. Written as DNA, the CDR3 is TGTGCCGTCGAACTAGCGGGAGAAGAGACCCAGTACTTC. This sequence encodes CAVELAGEETQYF. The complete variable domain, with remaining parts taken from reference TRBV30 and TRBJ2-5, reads SQTIHQWPATLVQPVGSPLSLECTVEGTSNPNLYWYRQAAGRGLQLLFYSVGIGQISSEVPQNLSASRPQDRQFILSSKKLLLSDSGFYLCAVELAGEETQYFGPGTRLLVL.

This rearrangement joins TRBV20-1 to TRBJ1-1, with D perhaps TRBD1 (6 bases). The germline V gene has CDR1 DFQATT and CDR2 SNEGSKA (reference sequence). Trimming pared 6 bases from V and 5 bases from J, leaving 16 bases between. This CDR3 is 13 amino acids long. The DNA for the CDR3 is TGCAGTGCAGCGTCGAGGGGGAGAACTGAAGCTTTCTTT. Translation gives CSAASRGRTEAFF.

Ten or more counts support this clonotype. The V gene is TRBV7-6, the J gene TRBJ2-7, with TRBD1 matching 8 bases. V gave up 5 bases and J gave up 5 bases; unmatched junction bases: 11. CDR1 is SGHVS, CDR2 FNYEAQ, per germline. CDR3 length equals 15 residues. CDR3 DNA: TGTGCCAGCAGCCCCCTCTCAGACAGGGGCCACGAGCAGTACTTC. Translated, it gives CASSPLSDRGHEQYF.

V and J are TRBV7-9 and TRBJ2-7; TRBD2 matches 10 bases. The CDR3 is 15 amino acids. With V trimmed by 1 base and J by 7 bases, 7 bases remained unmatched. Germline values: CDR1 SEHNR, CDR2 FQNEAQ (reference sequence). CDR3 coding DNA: TGTGCCAGCAGCTTAGAGGGGACTAGCGCAGGGGAGCAGTACTTC. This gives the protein CASSLEGTSAGEQYF.

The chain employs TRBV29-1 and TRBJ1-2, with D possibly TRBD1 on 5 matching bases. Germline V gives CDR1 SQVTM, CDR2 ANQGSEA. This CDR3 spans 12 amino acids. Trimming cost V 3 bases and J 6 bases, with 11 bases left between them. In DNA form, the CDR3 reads TGCAGCGTTGACCGTGGGGCGGATGGCTACACCTTC. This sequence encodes CSVDRGADGYTF.

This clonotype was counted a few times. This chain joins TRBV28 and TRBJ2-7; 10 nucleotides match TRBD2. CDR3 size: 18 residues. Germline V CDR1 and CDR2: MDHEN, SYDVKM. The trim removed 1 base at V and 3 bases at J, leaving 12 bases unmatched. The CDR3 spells CASSLSFEREGVFYEQYF. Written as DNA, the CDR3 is TGTGCCAGCAGTTTATCTTTCGAGCGGGAGGGTGTCTTCTACGAGCAGTACTTC. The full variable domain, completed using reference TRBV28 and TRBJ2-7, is DVKVTQSSRYLVKRTGEKVFLECVQDMDHENMFWYRQDPGLGLRLIYFSYDVKMKEKGDIPEGYSVSREKKERFSLILESASTNQTSMYLCASSLSFEREGVFYEQYFGPGTRLTVT.

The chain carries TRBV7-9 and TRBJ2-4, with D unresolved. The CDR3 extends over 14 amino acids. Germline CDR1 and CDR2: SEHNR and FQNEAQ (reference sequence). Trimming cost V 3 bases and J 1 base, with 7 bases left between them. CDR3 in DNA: TGTGCCAGCAGCTTTGACTGGGCCAAAAACATTCAGTACTTC. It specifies CASSFDWAKNIQYF.

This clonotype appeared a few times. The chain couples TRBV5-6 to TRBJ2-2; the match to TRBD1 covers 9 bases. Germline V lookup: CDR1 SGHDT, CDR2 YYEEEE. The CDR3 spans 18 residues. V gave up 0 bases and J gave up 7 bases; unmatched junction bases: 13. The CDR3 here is CASSLDTGGDLFGGELFF. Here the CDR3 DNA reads TGTGCCAGCAGCTTGGACACAGGGGGCGACCTCTTTGGCGGGGAGCTGTTTTTT. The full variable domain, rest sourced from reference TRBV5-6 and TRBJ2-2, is DAGVTQSPTHLIKTRGQQVTLRCSPKSGHDTVSWYQQALGQGPQFIFQYYEEEERQRGNFPDRFSGHQFPNYSSELNVNALLLGDSALYLCASSLDTGGDLFGGELFFGEGSRLTVL.

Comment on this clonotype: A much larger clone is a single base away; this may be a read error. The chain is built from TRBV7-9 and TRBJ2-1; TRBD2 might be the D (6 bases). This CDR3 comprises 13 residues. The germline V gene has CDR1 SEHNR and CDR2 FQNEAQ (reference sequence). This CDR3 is CVSSRRGYNEQFF. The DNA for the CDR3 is TGTGTCAGCAGCCGGAGGGGCTACAATGAGCAGTTCTTC.

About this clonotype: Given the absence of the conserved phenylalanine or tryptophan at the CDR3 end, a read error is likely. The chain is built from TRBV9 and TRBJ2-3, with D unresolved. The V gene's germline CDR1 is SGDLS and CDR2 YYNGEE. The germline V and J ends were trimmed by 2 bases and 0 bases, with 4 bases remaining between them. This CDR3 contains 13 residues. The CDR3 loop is CASSVTSTDTQYY. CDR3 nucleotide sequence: TGTGCCAGCAGCGTCACTAGCACAGATACGCAGTATTAT.

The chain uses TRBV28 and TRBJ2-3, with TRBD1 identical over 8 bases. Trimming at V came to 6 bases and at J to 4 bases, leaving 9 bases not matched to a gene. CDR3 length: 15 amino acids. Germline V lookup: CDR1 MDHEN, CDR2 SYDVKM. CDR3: CASRTTGDQADTQYF. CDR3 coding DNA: TGTGCCAGCAGGACGACAGGGGACCAAGCAGATACGCAGTATTTT.

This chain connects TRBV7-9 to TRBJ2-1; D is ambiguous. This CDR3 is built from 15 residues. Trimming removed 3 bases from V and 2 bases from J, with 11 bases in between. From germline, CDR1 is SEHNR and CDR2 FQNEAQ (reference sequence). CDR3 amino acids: CASSFFRTTYNEQFF. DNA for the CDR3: TGTGCCAGCAGCTTCTTCAGGACGACCTACAATGAGCAGTTCTTC.

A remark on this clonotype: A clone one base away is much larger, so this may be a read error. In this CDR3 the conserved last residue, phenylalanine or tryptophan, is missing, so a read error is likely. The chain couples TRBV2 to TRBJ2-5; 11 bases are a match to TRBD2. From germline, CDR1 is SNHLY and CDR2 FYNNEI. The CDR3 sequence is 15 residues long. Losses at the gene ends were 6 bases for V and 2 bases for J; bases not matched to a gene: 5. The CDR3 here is CASRGTSGLQETQYL. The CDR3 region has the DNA TGTGCCAGCAGGGGGACTAGCGGATTACAAGAGACCCAGTACTTA.

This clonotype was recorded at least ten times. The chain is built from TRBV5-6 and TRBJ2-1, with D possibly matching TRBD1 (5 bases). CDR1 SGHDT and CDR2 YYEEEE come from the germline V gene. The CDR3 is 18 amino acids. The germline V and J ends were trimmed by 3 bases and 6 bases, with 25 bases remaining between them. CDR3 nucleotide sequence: TGTGCCAGCAGCTCAGAATGGCAGGGCCGCTCGGACGGCAATGAGCAGTTCTTC. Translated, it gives CASSSEWQGRSDGNEQFF.

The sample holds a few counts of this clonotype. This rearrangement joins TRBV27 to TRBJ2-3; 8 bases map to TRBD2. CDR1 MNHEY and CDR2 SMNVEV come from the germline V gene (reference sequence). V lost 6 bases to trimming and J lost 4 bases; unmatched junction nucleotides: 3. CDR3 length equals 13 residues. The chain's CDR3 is CASRGGGPDTQYF. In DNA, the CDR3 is TGTGCCAGCAGGGGCGGGGGGCCAGATACGCAGTATTTT.

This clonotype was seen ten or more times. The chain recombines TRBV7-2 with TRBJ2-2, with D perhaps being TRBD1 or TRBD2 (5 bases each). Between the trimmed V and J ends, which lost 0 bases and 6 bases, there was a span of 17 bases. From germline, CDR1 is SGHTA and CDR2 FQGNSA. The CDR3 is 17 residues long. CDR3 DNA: TGTGCCAGCAGCTTAGCTTGGGGGAGTAATGGCGCCGGGGAGCTGTTTTTT. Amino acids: CASSLAWGSNGAGELFF.

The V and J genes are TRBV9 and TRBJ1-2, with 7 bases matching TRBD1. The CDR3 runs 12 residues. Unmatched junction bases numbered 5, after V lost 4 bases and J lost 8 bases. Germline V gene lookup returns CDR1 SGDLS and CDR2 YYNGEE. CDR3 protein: CASSPGGVGYTF. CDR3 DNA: TGTGCCAGCAGCCCAGGGGGGGTAGGCTACACCTTC.